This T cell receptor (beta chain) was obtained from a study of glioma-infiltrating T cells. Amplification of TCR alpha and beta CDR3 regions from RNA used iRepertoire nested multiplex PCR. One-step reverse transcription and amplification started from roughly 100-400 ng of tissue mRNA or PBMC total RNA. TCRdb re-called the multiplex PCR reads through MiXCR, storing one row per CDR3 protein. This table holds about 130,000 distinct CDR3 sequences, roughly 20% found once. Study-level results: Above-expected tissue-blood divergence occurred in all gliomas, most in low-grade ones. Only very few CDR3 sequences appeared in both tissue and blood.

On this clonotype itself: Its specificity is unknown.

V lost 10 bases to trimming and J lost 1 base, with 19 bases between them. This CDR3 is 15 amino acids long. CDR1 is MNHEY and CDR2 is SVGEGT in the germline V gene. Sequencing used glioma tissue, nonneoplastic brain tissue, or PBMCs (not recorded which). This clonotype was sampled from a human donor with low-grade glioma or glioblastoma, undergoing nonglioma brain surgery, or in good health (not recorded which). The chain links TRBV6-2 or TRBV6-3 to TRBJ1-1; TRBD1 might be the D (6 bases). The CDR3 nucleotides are TGTGCCAACAGCCCGCCGGGGGCTCCGAACACTGAAGCTTTCTTT. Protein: CANSPPGAPNTEAFF.